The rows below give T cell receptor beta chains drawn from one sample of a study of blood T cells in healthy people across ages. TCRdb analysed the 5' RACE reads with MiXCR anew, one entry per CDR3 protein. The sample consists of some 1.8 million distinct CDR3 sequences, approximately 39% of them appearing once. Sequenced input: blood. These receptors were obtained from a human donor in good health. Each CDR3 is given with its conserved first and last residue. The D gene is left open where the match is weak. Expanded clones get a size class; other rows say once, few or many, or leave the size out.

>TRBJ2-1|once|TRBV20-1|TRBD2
TGCAGTGCTCGCGGGGGGTCGGGGAGGTCCTACAATGAGCAGTTCTTC
CSARGGSGRSYNEQFF
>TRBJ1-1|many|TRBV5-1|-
TGCGCCAGCAGCAGCGTGGCTTGGGAGGTGAACACTGAAGCTTTCTTT
CASSSVAWEVNTEAFF
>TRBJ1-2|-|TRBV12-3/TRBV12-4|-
TGTGCCAGCAGTTCCCGTCAGAGAGCCCCGGGCCTCTATGGCTACACCTTC
CASSSRQRAPGLYGYTF
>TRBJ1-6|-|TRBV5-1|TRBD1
TGCGCCAGCAGCCTTCGACAGGGGGCACTAAGCTCCTATAATTCACCCCTCCACTTT
CASSLRQGALSSYNSPLHF
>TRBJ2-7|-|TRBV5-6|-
TGTGCCAGCAGCTTGGAGCCGGATGGCACCTACGAGCAGTACTTC
CASSLEPDGTYEQYF
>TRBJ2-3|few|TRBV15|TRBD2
TGTGCCACCGTAGCGGGGGGCACAGATACGCAGTATTTT
CATVAGGTDTQYF
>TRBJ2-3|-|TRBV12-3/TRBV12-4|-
TGTGCCAGCAGTTTAGGGATGGAGGGCGCGGATACGCAGTATTTT
CASSLGMEGADTQYF
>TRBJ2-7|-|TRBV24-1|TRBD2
TGTGCCACCAATACGGGACGAGCGGGGGCCAACATCTACGAGCAGTACTTC
CATNTGRAGANIYEQYF
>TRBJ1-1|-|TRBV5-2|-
TGTGCCAGCATAGTTGACGGGAACACTGAAGCTTTCTTT
CASIVDGNTEAFF
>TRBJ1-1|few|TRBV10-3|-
TGTGCCATCATTTCTAGGCCGAACACTGAAGCTTTCTTT
CAIISRPNTEAFF
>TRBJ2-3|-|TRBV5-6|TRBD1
TGTGCCAGCAGCTTGGTACGGGGGACAGGGGGTTTGATGGATACGCAGTATTTT
CASSLVRGTGGLMDTQYF
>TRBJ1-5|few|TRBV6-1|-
TGTGCCAGCAGTGAAGTCTGGTCAGGTCAGCCCCAGCATTTT
CASSEVWSGQPQHF
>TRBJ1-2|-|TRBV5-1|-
TGCGCCAGCAGCCCCTCCCAGGGACTACGAGGCTACACCTTC
CASSPSQGLRGYTF
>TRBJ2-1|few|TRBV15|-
TGTGCCACCAGCAGAGATAGGGGACCATCAGAGCAGTTCTTC
CATSRDRGPSEQFF
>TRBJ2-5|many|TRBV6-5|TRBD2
TGTGCCAGCAGTTACTCAGGGAGGGGCGGAGGAGAGACCCAGTACTTC
CASSYSGRGGGETQYF
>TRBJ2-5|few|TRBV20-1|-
TGCAGTGCTAGTGGGGAAGGGGCGAGGGAGACCCAGTACTTC
CSASGEGARETQYF
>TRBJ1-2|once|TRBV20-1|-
TGCAGTGCTGGGAGGGTACAGGGACCTTACTATGGCTACACCTTC
CSAGRVQGPYYGYTF
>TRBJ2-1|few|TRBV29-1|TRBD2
TGCAGCGTTAGCGGGGGATATTTTGAGCAGTTCTTC
CSVSGGYFEQFF
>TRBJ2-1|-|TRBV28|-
TGTGCCAGCAGTTTAGGAGGGGCTGGGCAGAATGAGCAGTTCTTC
CASSLGGAGQNEQFF
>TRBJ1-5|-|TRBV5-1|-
TGCGCCAGCAGCCCGGGGATGGGGGCGGGACAGCCCCAGCATTTT
CASSPGMGAGQPQHF
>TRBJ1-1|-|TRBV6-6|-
TGTGCCAGCAGTTACTCGGGTGGGAGCCCTATGAACACTGAAGCTTTCTTT
CASSYSGGSPMNTEAFF
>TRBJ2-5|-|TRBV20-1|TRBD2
TGCAGTGCACCCGAAGGGAGTAGCGGGGCGATCCAAGAGACCCAGTACTTC
CSAPEGSSGAIQETQYF
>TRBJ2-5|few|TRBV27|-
TGTGCCAGCAGTGAAAACCAGGGCACCGGAGAGACCCAGTACTTC
CASSENQGTGETQYF
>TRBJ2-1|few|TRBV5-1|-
TGCGCCAGCAGCCATAGTTGGAATGAGCAGTTCTTC
CASSHSWNEQFF
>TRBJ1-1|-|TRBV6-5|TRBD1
TGTGCCAGCAGTCGGGGACAGGGGGACGCTGAAGCTTTCTTT
CASSRGQGDAEAFF
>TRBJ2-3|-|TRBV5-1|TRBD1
TGTGCCAGCTCACCACGACAGGGGGCAGGGGATACGCAGTATTTT
CASSPRQGAGDTQYF
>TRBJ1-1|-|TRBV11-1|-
TGTGCCAGCAGCCGACGATGGGGACAGAACACTGAAGCTTTCTTT
CASSRRWGQNTEAFF
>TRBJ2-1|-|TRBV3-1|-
TGTGCCAGCAGCCAAGAAAGTTCGAGGGGGGGCGGGAATGAGCAGTTCTTC
CASSQESSRGGGNEQFF
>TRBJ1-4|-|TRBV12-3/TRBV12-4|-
TGTGCCAGCAGTTTAGGAACACCCTTGGGAAAACGGTTTTTT
CASSLGTPLGKRFF
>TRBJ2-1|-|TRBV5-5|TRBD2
TGTGCCAGCAGCTGGGGGACTAGCGGGGGCTTAGAGCAGTTCTTC
CASSWGTSGGLEQFF
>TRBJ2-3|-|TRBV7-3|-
TGTGCCAGCAGCTTAAGGTTCCCAGATACGCAGTATTTT
CASSLRFPDTQYF
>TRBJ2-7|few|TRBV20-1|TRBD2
TGCACCGTAGACGCAGCTACAGCGGGGGGGCCGAACGAGCAGTACTTC
CTVDAATAGGPNEQYF
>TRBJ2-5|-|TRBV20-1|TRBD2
TGCAGTGCTAAGACCTTAGCGGGGGAACAAGAGACCCAGTACTTC
CSAKTLAGEQETQYF
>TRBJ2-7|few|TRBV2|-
TGTGCCAGCAGTGAAGTAGGCGGGACGGAAATCTACGAGCAGTACTTC
CASSEVGGTEIYEQYF
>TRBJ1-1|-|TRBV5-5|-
TGTGCCAGCAACCTTAGGCCCGAGGGGAACACTGAAGCTTTCTTT
CASNLRPEGNTEAFF
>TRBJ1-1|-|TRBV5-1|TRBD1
TGCGCCAGCAGCTTGGGGACAGGGTCAATGAACACTGAAGCTTTCTTT
CASSLGTGSMNTEAFF
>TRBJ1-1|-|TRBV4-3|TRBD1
TGCGCCAGCAGCCGAAACAGGGGCCCTGAAGCTTTCTTT
CASSRNRGPEAFF
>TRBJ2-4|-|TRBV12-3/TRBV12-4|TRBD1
TGTGCCAGCAGCCAACCCCGGGACAGGGATCGTACGCAGTACTTC
CASSQPRDRDRTQYF
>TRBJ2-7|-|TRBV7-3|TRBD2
TGTGCCAGCAGCCTCCTCCAGCGGGGGGACTACGAGCAGTACTTC
CASSLLQRGDYEQYF
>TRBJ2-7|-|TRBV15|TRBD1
TGTGCCACCAGCAGGGGCTCCGGGACAGGGATTTACGAGCAGTACTTC
CATSRGSGTGIYEQYF
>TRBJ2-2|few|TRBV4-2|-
TGTGCCAGCAGCCAAGATCATGGCGGGGAGCTGTTTTTT
CASSQDHGGELFF
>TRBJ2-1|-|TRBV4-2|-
TGTGCCAGCAGCCGAGGCGCGGACGACTACAATGAGCAGTTCTTC
CASSRGADDYNEQFF
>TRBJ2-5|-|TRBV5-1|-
TGCGCCAGCAGGACTCAACAAGAGACCCAGTACTTC
CASRTQQETQYF
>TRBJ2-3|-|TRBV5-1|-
TGCGCCAGTGCCGTAGGCAGGACAGATAGCACAGATACGCAGTATTTT
CASAVGRTDSTDTQYF
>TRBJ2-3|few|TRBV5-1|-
TGCGCCAGCAGTCCCCGTACCGATGATACGCAGTATTTT
CASSPRTDDTQYF
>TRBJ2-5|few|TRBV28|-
TGTGCCAGCAGTTTATTCGTCGGCAACCAAGAGACCCAGTACTTC
CASSLFVGNQETQYF
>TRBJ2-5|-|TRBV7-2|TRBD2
TGTGCCAGCACTTCAGGGAGGGTTCAAGAGACCCAGTACTTC
CASTSGRVQETQYF
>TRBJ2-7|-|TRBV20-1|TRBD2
TGCAGTACCCCACTTGGGGGGGACGAGCAGTACTTC
CSTPLGGDEQYF
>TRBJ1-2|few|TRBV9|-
TGTGCCAGCAGCGTAGAACAGAACTATGGCTACACCTTC
CASSVEQNYGYTF
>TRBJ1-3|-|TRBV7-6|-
TGTGCCAGCAGCCCAAGACGGGGGGCGAGAGGAAACACCATATATTTT
CASSPRRGARGNTIYF
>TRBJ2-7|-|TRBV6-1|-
TGTGCCAGCAGTATCGACGGAAACTACGAGCAGTACTTC
CASSIDGNYEQYF
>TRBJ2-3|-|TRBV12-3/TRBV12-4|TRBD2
TGTGCCAGCAGTCTGGGACTAGGGATTCGCACAGATACGCAGTATTTT
CASSLGLGIRTDTQYF
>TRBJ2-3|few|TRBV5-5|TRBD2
TGTGCCAGCAGCGACTCGCGGGGGACAGATACGCAGTATTTT
CASSDSRGTDTQYF
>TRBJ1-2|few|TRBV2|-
TGTGCCAGCAGTGAAGCGTGGGGCATTGGCTATGGCTACACCTTC
CASSEAWGIGYGYTF